This is a list of T cell receptor beta chains from one sample in a study of blood T cell repertoires in COVID-19. The data were produced by immunoSEQ multiplex PCR, yet TCRdb's version contains in-frame clones alone and is incomplete. Counted here are tens of thousands of clones, roughly 88% occurring once; the ten biggest clones make up roughly 25%. Specimen: peripheral blood. The receptors here all came from a man aged 55 to 70 with acute or convalescent COVID-19. CDR3s include the opening cysteine and the closing phenylalanine or tryptophan. D genes are given only for firm matches. Clone sizes are given selectively: once, few, many, or a class where the clone is expanded.

abundance: -; j_gene: TRBJ2-2; d_gene: TRBD1; v_gene: TRBV27; CDR3aa: CASGRDRDDGELFF; CDR3nt: TGTGCCAGCGGACGGGACAGGGATGACGGGGAGCTGTTTTTT
abundance: -; j_gene: TRBJ2-3; d_gene: -; v_gene: TRBV7-2; CDR3aa: CASSLVGGGLTDTQYF; CDR3nt: TGTGCCAGCAGCTTAGTCGGCGGGGGCCTCACAGATACGCAGTATTTT
abundance: -; j_gene: TRBJ1-2; d_gene: TRBD1; v_gene: TRBV29-1; CDR3aa: CSVAVGRQGVGYTF; CDR3nt: TGCAGCGTTGCCGTAGGGCGACAGGGGGTCGGCTACACCTTC
abundance: -; j_gene: TRBJ1-2; d_gene: -; v_gene: TRBV25-1; CDR3aa: CASSEGQGNYGYTF; CDR3nt: TGTGCCAGCAGTGAAGGTCAGGGAAACTATGGCTACACCTTC
abundance: few; j_gene: TRBJ2-3; d_gene: TRBD2; v_gene: TRBV27; CDR3aa: CASRGGWYSSTDTQYF; CDR3nt: TGTGCCAGCAGGGGGGGGTGGTACTCTAGCACAGATACGCAGTATTTT
abundance: -; j_gene: TRBJ1-5; d_gene: -; v_gene: TRBV28; CDR3aa: CASTRASGQPQHF; CDR3nt: TGTGCCAGCACCCGCGCGTCAGGTCAGCCCCAGCATTTT
abundance: -; j_gene: TRBJ1-2; d_gene: TRBD1; v_gene: TRBV6-5; CDR3aa: CASSRDRESYGYTF; CDR3nt: TGTGCCAGCAGCAGGGACAGGGAAAGCTATGGCTACACCTTC
abundance: -; j_gene: TRBJ2-3; d_gene: -; v_gene: TRBV9; CDR3aa: CASSVASNPSTDTQYF; CDR3nt: TGTGCCAGCAGCGTAGCGAGCAATCCTAGCACAGATACGCAGTATTTT
abundance: -; j_gene: TRBJ2-1; d_gene: -; v_gene: TRBV12-5; CDR3aa: CASSPGIRNEQFF; CDR3nt: TGTGCTAGTTCCCCAGGGATTAGGAATGAGCAGTTCTTC
abundance: -; j_gene: TRBJ2-5; d_gene: -; v_gene: TRBV21-1; CDR3aa: CASSKEPGQQKELRETQYF; CDR3nt: TGTGCCAGCAGCAAAGAACCAGGACAGCAGAAAGAATTACGAGAGACCCAGTACTTC
abundance: -; j_gene: TRBJ1-4; d_gene: -; v_gene: TRBV18; CDR3aa: CASSPTGNEKLFF; CDR3nt: TGTGCCAGCTCACCAACGGGTAATGAAAAACTGTTTTTT
abundance: -; j_gene: TRBJ1-5; d_gene: -; v_gene: TRBV5-1; CDR3aa: CASSLGILSNQPQHF; CDR3nt: TGCGCCAGCAGCTTGGGAATACTTAGCAATCAGCCCCAGCATTTT
abundance: -; j_gene: TRBJ1-5; d_gene: -; v_gene: TRBV23-1; CDR3aa: CASSPKEGQYSNQPQHF; CDR3nt: TGCGCCAGCAGTCCCAAAGAAGGACAGTATAGCAATCAGCCCCAGCATTTT
abundance: -; j_gene: TRBJ2-1; d_gene: TRBD1; v_gene: TRBV19; CDR3aa: CASSIDGTGSYNEQFF; CDR3nt: TGTGCCAGTAGTATAGATGGGACAGGATCCTACAATGAGCAGTTCTTC
abundance: -; j_gene: TRBJ2-7; d_gene: -; v_gene: TRBV4-1; CDR3aa: CASSQSGARSYEQYF; CDR3nt: TGCGCCAGCAGCCAAAGTGGTGCGAGGTCCTACGAGCAGTACTTC
abundance: -; j_gene: TRBJ2-5; d_gene: -; v_gene: TRBV9; CDR3aa: CASSVGGLETQYF; CDR3nt: TGTGCCAGCAGCGTAGGGGGCCTCGAGACCCAGTACTTC
abundance: once; j_gene: TRBJ2-1; d_gene: -; v_gene: TRBV5-4; CDR3aa: CASSWGSTTYNEQFF; CDR3nt: TGTGCCAGCAGCTGGGGCAGCACCACCTACAATGAGCAGTTCTTC
abundance: -; j_gene: TRBJ1-1; d_gene: TRBD1; v_gene: TRBV5-1; CDR3aa: CASSRDRNTEAFF; CDR3nt: TGCGCCAGCAGCCGGGACAGGAACACTGAAGCTTTCTTT
abundance: -; j_gene: TRBJ1-5; d_gene: TRBD1; v_gene: TRBV7-2; CDR3aa: CASSTQGNNQPQHF; CDR3nt: TGTGCCAGCAGCACACAGGGGAACAATCAGCCCCAGCATTTT
abundance: -; j_gene: TRBJ1-6; d_gene: -; v_gene: TRBV27; CDR3aa: CASRITGRDSPLHF; CDR3nt: TGTGCCAGCAGGATCACAGGGAGGGATTCACCCCTCCACTTT
abundance: -; j_gene: TRBJ2-5; d_gene: -; v_gene: TRBV19; CDR3aa: CASRGLLETQYF; CDR3nt: TGTGCCAGCAGGGGTTTACTAGAGACCCAGTACTTC
abundance: -; j_gene: TRBJ1-1; d_gene: -; v_gene: TRBV14; CDR3aa: CASRAGLTAEAFF; CDR3nt: TGTGCCAGCAGGGCGGGGCTGACGGCTGAAGCTTTCTTT
abundance: -; j_gene: TRBJ2-1; d_gene: TRBD2; v_gene: TRBV18; CDR3aa: CASSPEGGGRTNEQFF; CDR3nt: TGTGCCAGCTCACCGGAGGGCGGGGGGCGAACAAATGAGCAGTTCTTC
abundance: -; j_gene: TRBJ1-6; d_gene: -; v_gene: TRBV11-2; CDR3aa: CASSRTTGNSPLHF; CDR3nt: TGTGCCAGCAGCCGAACTACGGGGAATTCACCCCTCCACTTT
abundance: -; j_gene: TRBJ2-5; d_gene: -; v_gene: TRBV1; CDR3aa: CTSSRTSGGQETQYF; CDR3nt: TGCACCAGCAGCCGGACTAGCGGGGGCCAAGAGACCCAGTACTTC
abundance: -; j_gene: TRBJ1-6; d_gene: -; v_gene: TRBV7-9; CDR3aa: CASSGDSSASPLHF; CDR3nt: TGTGCCAGCAGCGGGGACTCCTCAGCATCACCCCTCCACTTT
abundance: -; j_gene: TRBJ2-7; d_gene: TRBD2; v_gene: TRBV11-2; CDR3aa: CASSLDVSASGSYEQYF; CDR3nt: TGTGCCAGCAGCTTAGATGTCTCGGCTAGCGGGTCATACGAGCAGTACTTC
abundance: few; j_gene: TRBJ1-4; d_gene: -; v_gene: TRBV6-6; CDR3aa: CATRQKGLNEKLFF; CDR3nt: TGTGCCACCCGACAGAAGGGGCTTAATGAAAAACTGTTTTTT
abundance: medium-sized; j_gene: TRBJ2-7; d_gene: -; v_gene: TRBV19; CDR3aa: CASNPGGGEQYF; CDR3nt: TGTGCCAGTAATCCAGGAGGCGGGGAGCAGTACTTC
abundance: few; j_gene: TRBJ2-7; d_gene: -; v_gene: TRBV13; CDR3aa: CASSLGRTQPSF; CDR3nt: TGTGCCAGCAGCTTGGGGAGGACCCAGCCAAGTTTC
abundance: -; j_gene: TRBJ1-1; d_gene: TRBD1; v_gene: TRBV2; CDR3aa: CASADRGSSNTEAFF; CDR3nt: TGTGCCAGCGCTGACAGGGGATCTTCGAACACTGAAGCTTTCTTT
abundance: -; j_gene: TRBJ1-5; d_gene: TRBD1; v_gene: TRBV18; CDR3aa: CASSPEGQGNQPQHF; CDR3nt: TGTGCCAGCTCACCAGAGGGACAGGGGAATCAGCCCCAGCATTTT
abundance: -; j_gene: TRBJ2-1; d_gene: -; v_gene: TRBV14; CDR3aa: CASSSVFRGITYNEQFF; CDR3nt: TGTGCCAGCAGCTCAGTATTCAGGGGCATAACCTACAATGAGCAGTTCTTC
abundance: -; j_gene: TRBJ2-5; d_gene: TRBD2; v_gene: TRBV28; CDR3aa: CASSLHTGLAGGGETQYF; CDR3nt: TGTGCCAGCAGTTTACACACGGGACTAGCGGGGGGAGGGGAGACCCAGTACTTC
abundance: -; j_gene: TRBJ2-5; d_gene: -; v_gene: TRBV5-6; CDR3aa: CASRLYQETQYF; CDR3nt: TGTGCCAGCAGACTGTACCAAGAGACCCAGTACTTC
abundance: -; j_gene: TRBJ1-2; d_gene: TRBD1; v_gene: TRBV29-1; CDR3aa: CSVDRGNYGYTF; CDR3nt: TGCAGCGTCGACAGGGGGAACTATGGCTACACCTTC
abundance: -; j_gene: TRBJ1-5; d_gene: TRBD1; v_gene: TRBV12-3/TRBV12-4; CDR3aa: CASSQTGWQPQHF; CDR3nt: TGTGCCAGCAGTCAGACAGGGTGGCAGCCCCAGCATTTT
abundance: -; j_gene: TRBJ1-1; d_gene: TRBD1; v_gene: TRBV5-1; CDR3aa: CASSFSGQGIRNTEAFF; CDR3nt: TGCGCCAGCAGCTTCTCTGGACAGGGGATAAGGAACACTGAAGCTTTCTTT
abundance: -; j_gene: TRBJ1-1; d_gene: -; v_gene: TRBV4-3; CDR3aa: CASSEGGYTEAFF; CDR3nt: TGCGCCAGCAGTGAGGGAGGGTACACTGAAGCTTTCTTT
abundance: -; j_gene: TRBJ2-1; d_gene: TRBD2; v_gene: TRBV4-1; CDR3aa: CASSQDSRRESYNEQFF; CDR3nt: TGCGCCAGCAGCCAAGATTCCAGGCGGGAGTCCTACAATGAGCAGTTCTTC
abundance: -; j_gene: TRBJ2-1; d_gene: -; v_gene: TRBV11-2; CDR3aa: CASSLDAIVHEQFF; CDR3nt: TGTGCCAGCAGCTTAGATGCTATAGTTCATGAGCAGTTCTTC
abundance: -; j_gene: TRBJ2-1; d_gene: TRBD1; v_gene: TRBV5-1; CDR3aa: CASSGNPGTGGRNEQFF; CDR3nt: TGCGCCAGCAGCGGTAATCCCGGGACAGGGGGGCGCAATGAGCAGTTCTTC
abundance: -; j_gene: TRBJ1-1; d_gene: -; v_gene: TRBV11-2; CDR3aa: CASSLGSGPEAFF; CDR3nt: TGTGCCAGCAGCTTAGGGTCAGGCCCTGAAGCTTTCTTT
abundance: -; j_gene: TRBJ1-1; d_gene: TRBD1; v_gene: TRBV15; CDR3aa: CATSRGRGTGNTEAFF; CDR3nt: TGTGCCACCAGCAGAGGCCGCGGGACAGGGAACACTGAAGCTTTCTTT
abundance: -; j_gene: TRBJ1-1; d_gene: TRBD1; v_gene: TRBV18; CDR3aa: CASSQAGTGVGRTEAFF; CDR3nt: TGTGCCAGCTCCCAAGCCGGGACAGGGGTAGGGCGCACTGAAGCTTTCTTT
abundance: -; j_gene: TRBJ1-5; d_gene: -; v_gene: TRBV10-3; CDR3aa: CAISETHGGGGNQPQHF; CDR3nt: TGTGCCATCAGTGAGACCCACGGTGGAGGGGGCAATCAGCCCCAGCATTTT
abundance: few; j_gene: TRBJ1-2; d_gene: -; v_gene: TRBV7-9; CDR3aa: CASTRGGGTDYGYTF; CDR3nt: TGTGCCAGCACCCGAGGGGGGGGGACGGACTATGGCTACACCTTC
abundance: -; j_gene: TRBJ1-2; d_gene: -; v_gene: TRBV3-1/TRBV3-2; CDR3aa: CASSQSSFYGYTF; CDR3nt: TGTGCCAGCAGCCAGTCCAGTTTCTATGGCTACACCTTC